These T cell receptor beta chains were read from a single sample in a study of chemoradiotherapy in HPV16-positive cancers. Only in-frame clones appear in the TCRdb table, and some are missing; sequencing was by immunoSEQ multiplex PCR. The top ten hold under 8.5% of the sample, which has 17,000 or so clones, 65% to 80% seen once. Material: tumor tissue, obtained from a patient who underwent chemoradiotherapy. These TCRs come from a human donor with HPV-associated anogenital cancer. Both conserved end residues are part of each CDR3. D genes are given only for firm matches. The size of a clone is reported for some rows only, either as once, few or many, or as a class for expanded clones.

D gene: TRBD1
clone size: few
J gene: TRBJ1-1
V gene: TRBV4-1
CDR3 protein: CASSQRTGATEAFF
CDR3 DNA: TGCGCCAGCAGCCAAAGGACAGGGGCCACTGAAGCTTTCTTT

D gene: .
clone size: .
J gene: TRBJ1-5
V gene: TRBV18
CDR3 protein: CASSPYGVNQPQHF
CDR3 DNA: TGTGCCAGCTCACCTTACGGGGTGAATCAGCCCCAGCATTTT

D gene: TRBD1
clone size: .
J gene: TRBJ2-2
V gene: TRBV5-4
CDR3 protein: CASSFRDRALGELFF
CDR3 DNA: TGTGCCAGCAGCTTCCGGGACAGAGCCCTCGGGGAGCTGTTTTTT

D gene: .
clone size: .
J gene: TRBJ1-2
V gene: TRBV18
CDR3 protein: CASSPRDPIYGYTF
CDR3 DNA: TGTGCCAGCTCACCTCGAGATCCCATCTATGGCTACACCTTC

D gene: TRBD2
clone size: .
J gene: TRBJ2-1
V gene: TRBV27
CDR3 protein: CASSDWRESHEQFF
CDR3 DNA: TGTGCCAGCAGTGATTGGCGGGAGTCCCATGAGCAGTTCTTC

D gene: .
clone size: .
J gene: TRBJ1-5
V gene: TRBV9
CDR3 protein: CASSVEGYSNQPQHF
CDR3 DNA: TGTGCCAGCAGCGTAGAAGGATATAGCAATCAGCCCCAGCATTTT

D gene: .
clone size: .
J gene: TRBJ1-3
V gene: TRBV5-1
CDR3 protein: CASSLGGENTIYF
CDR3 DNA: TGCGCCAGCAGCTTGGGCGGGGAAAACACCATATATTTT

D gene: .
clone size: .
J gene: TRBJ1-1
V gene: TRBV19
CDR3 protein: CASNVGGEAFF
CDR3 DNA: TGTGCCAGTAACGTGGGTGGTGAAGCTTTCTTT

D gene: .
clone size: .
J gene: TRBJ2-1
V gene: TRBV7-2
CDR3 protein: CASTSHPFSEQFF
CDR3 DNA: TGTGCCAGCACCTCACATCCATTCAGTGAGCAGTTCTTC

D gene: .
clone size: .
J gene: TRBJ1-4
V gene: TRBV2
CDR3 protein: CASSARGLNEKLFF
CDR3 DNA: TGTGCCAGCAGTGCCAGGGGACTGAATGAAAAACTGTTTTTT